The entry below describes one T cell receptor beta chain. Its antigen is still unknown. This CDR3 fails to terminate in the conserved phenylalanine or tryptophan, so it likely reflects a read error. The DNA is omitted, as the CDR3 cannot be located on it reliably, and the CDR3 follows TCRdb's listing. The sample comes from a study of CD8+CD57+ T cells in acquired aplastic anemia. Whole-study context: In CD4+ cells, healthy donors produced an average of approximately 10 million reads. Notes on the study in general: Patients and controls shared some 30 CD8+ CDR3 sequences.

The study profiled TCR beta VDJ and CDR3 using genomic DNA as template. MiXCR, applied by TCRdb to the reads, yields one record per CDR3 protein. The data hold around 400,000 distinct CDR3 sequences, with 65% to 75% observed a single time. The CDR3 has 15 residues if both end residues are counted. The germline V gene has CDR1 SGDLS and CDR2 YYNGEE. V usage is TRBV9 and J usage is TRBJ1-1. The receptor's source is a human donor in good health, serving as a control. Input material: sorted CD4+, CD8+, or CD8+CD57+ T cells (not recorded which) from PBMCs. CDR3: CASTLRRQGGRGGNL.